The rows below give T cell receptor beta chains drawn from one sample of a study of T cells in Graves' hyperthyroidism and ophthalmopathy. TCRdb independently ran MiXCR on the multiplex PCR reads; one entry per CDR3 protein. The sample carries under 350,000 distinct CDR3 sequences, roughly an eighth recorded once. Sequenced input: blood. All receptors come from a woman aged 40 to 49 with Graves' ophthalmopathy. Each CDR3 is given with its conserved first and last residue. The order of the fields is V gene, J gene, CDR3 protein.

V gene: TRBV5-6; J gene: TRBJ1-5; CDR3 protein: CASSYSDSNQPQHF
V gene: TRBV15; J gene: TRBJ2-1; CDR3 protein: CATSRGGTGDYNEQFF
V gene: TRBV15; J gene: TRBJ1-5; CDR3 protein: CATSSQQNQPQHF
V gene: TRBV7-9; J gene: TRBJ2-1; CDR3 protein: CASSPHYGDEQFF
V gene: TRBV25-1; J gene: TRBJ1-1; CDR3 protein: CASSWGGDRTFF
V gene: TRBV10-2; J gene: TRBJ2-7; CDR3 protein: CASRGGAGGYEQYF
V gene: TRBV13; J gene: TRBJ1-6; CDR3 protein: CATRQAGRSSPLHF
V gene: TRBV20-1; J gene: TRBJ1-2; CDR3 protein: CSAQNRALYGYTF
V gene: TRBV2; J gene: TRBJ1-6; CDR3 protein: CASTYATGSSPLHF
V gene: TRBV9; J gene: TRBJ1-6; CDR3 protein: CASSLRDSDNSPLHF
V gene: TRBV12-3/TRBV12-4; J gene: TRBJ2-1; CDR3 protein: CASSYQLWEQFF
V gene: TRBV12-3/TRBV12-4; J gene: TRBJ2-3; CDR3 protein: CASSQGPGTDTQYF
V gene: TRBV7-2; J gene: TRBJ2-1; CDR3 protein: CASSLEGTAGNEQFF
V gene: TRBV11-2; J gene: TRBJ2-3; CDR3 protein: CASSPGGGNTDTQYF
V gene: TRBV7-9; J gene: TRBJ2-7; CDR3 protein: CASSQTSGPSYEQYF
V gene: TRBV20-1; J gene: TRBJ1-1; CDR3 protein: CSAKQGPDVTEAFF
V gene: TRBV12-3/TRBV12-4; J gene: TRBJ2-3; CDR3 protein: CASSRAGGGTDTQYF
V gene: TRBV27; J gene: TRBJ1-5; CDR3 protein: CASSLGGSRPQHF
V gene: TRBV12-3/TRBV12-4; J gene: TRBJ1-1; CDR3 protein: CASSLVTGGAFF
V gene: TRBV12-3/TRBV12-4; J gene: TRBJ1-4; CDR3 protein: CASSWSATNEKLFF
V gene: TRBV29-1; J gene: TRBJ2-3; CDR3 protein: CSVAAGQVTTDTQYF
V gene: TRBV5-5; J gene: TRBJ1-1; CDR3 protein: CASSFWDTEAFF
V gene: TRBV10-1; J gene: TRBJ1-6; CDR3 protein: CAMMPGDRGTYNSPLHF
V gene: TRBV2; J gene: TRBJ2-7; CDR3 protein: CAGETSPLYEQYF
V gene: TRBV3-1; J gene: TRBJ1-1; CDR3 protein: CASSQGFYTEAFF
V gene: TRBV19; J gene: TRBJ2-6; CDR3 protein: CASQTVSGANVLTF
V gene: TRBV5-1; J gene: TRBJ2-2; CDR3 protein: CASSLAGALRGTGELFF
V gene: TRBV10-3; J gene: TRBJ2-7; CDR3 protein: CAISEEGTGPPEQYF
V gene: TRBV5-1; J gene: TRBJ1-6; CDR3 protein: CASSWDGQVNSPLHF